What follows are 17 T cell receptor beta chains derived from one specimen sequenced in a study of cytomegalovirus exposure and HLA in healthy donors. Produced via immunoSEQ multiplex PCR; TCRdb's table is partial and in-frame only. This sample carries approximately 160,000 clones, 85% to 90% of them seen once, and the ten largest clones take 3% to 3.5%. Sequencing used PBMCs. The source of these receptors is a woman aged 18-35 years in good health and CMV-seropositive.

This clone was seen at least ten times. V is TRBV11-3 and J is TRBJ1-2; no clear D. Looked up from germline, CDR1 is SGHNT and CDR2 is YENEEA. The length of the CDR3 is 13 residues. Trimming pared 2 bases from V and 6 bases from J, leaving 10 bases between. The CDR3 loop is CASSLIGVDGYTF. The CDR3 bases are TGTGCCAGCAGCTTAATAGGAGTGGATGGCTACACCTTC.

This chain connects TRBV28 to TRBJ1-1; 10 bases align to TRBD1. Germline V gene sequence: CDR1 MDHEN, CDR2 SYDVKM. V lost 6 bases, J lost 6 bases, and 16 bases stayed unmatched. CDR3 length: 17 residues. Here the CDR3 DNA reads TGTGCCAGCAGGACCGGGACAGGGGTTTTGTCGATCTCTGAAGCTTTCTTT. This gives the protein CASRTGTGVLSISEAFF. The full variable domain, completed using reference TRBV28 and TRBJ1-1, is DVKVTQSSRYLVKRTGEKVFLECVQDMDHENMFWYRQDPGLGLRLIYFSYDVKMKEKGDIPEGYSVSREKKERFSLILESASTNQTSMYLCASRTGTGVLSISEAFFGQGTRLTVV.

This clone has a handful of counts. The V call is TRBV5-1, the J call TRBJ2-7, with D possibly matching TRBD1 (5 bases). CDR3 length equals 14 residues. CDR1 is SGHRS, CDR2 YFSETQ, per germline. The V end was cut by 4 bases, the J end by 5 bases, with 16 bases between. The CDR3 here is CASSLPGSRDEQYF. The CDR3 bases are TGCGCCAGCAGCCTTCCGGGTTCCAGGGACGAGCAGTACTTC.

The rearrangement uses TRBV12-5 and TRBJ1-5, with D tentatively TRBD1 (6 bases). The V gene lost 2 bases and the J gene lost 7 bases, with 12 bases spanning the gap. Germline assignment: CDR1 LGHNT and CDR2 FRNRAP. The CDR3 spans 14 residues. CDR3: CASGLQIGGQPQHF. CDR3 nucleotide sequence: TGTGCTAGTGGTTTGCAAATAGGGGGACAGCCCCAGCATTTT.

The count of this clone is one. The V gene is TRBV7-6, the J gene TRBJ2-1, with 12 bases that match TRBD1. In germline, CDR1 is SGHVS, CDR2 FNYEAQ. The trim removed 1 base at V and 8 bases at J, leaving 6 bases unmatched. This CDR3 is 16 amino acids long. The CDR3 DNA sequence: TGTGCCAGCAGCTTAGACCCGGGACAGGGGGCCGATGAGCAGTTCTTC. Its protein product is CASSLDPGQGADEQFF.

J is TRBJ2-3 and V is TRBV19; 10 bases map to TRBD2. CDR1 LNHDA and CDR2 SQIVND come from the germline V gene (reference sequence). Trimming took 10 bases from V and 2 from J; bases not matched to a gene: 15. The CDR3 runs 17 residues. The CDR3 DNA reads as TGTGCCACCCGACCCCGCGGACTAGCGGCTTTCACAGATACGCAGTATTTT. Translated: CATRPRGLAAFTDTQYF. The full variable domain, its missing parts supplied by reference TRBV19 and TRBJ2-3, is DGGITQSPKYLFRKEGQNVTLSCEQNLNHDAMYWYRQDPGQGLRLIYYSQIVNDFQKGDIAEGYSVSREKKESFPLTVTSAQKNPTAFYLCATRPRGLAAFTDTQYFGPGTRLTVL.

Written as DNA, the CDR3 is TGTGCCAGCAGCTTGGCCGCGGAGATGGCTCAAGAGACCCAGTACTTC. The encoded protein is CASSLAAEMAQETQYF. The chain joins TRBV5-6 to TRBJ2-5, with unresolved D. Trimming left V 0 bases short and J 2 bases short, with 14 bases between. CDR3 length: 16 amino acids. Germline V gene data show CDR1 as SGHDT and CDR2 as YYEEEE.

This chain connects TRBV7-2 to TRBJ2-1, with TRBD2 identical over 8 bases. The CDR3 is made up of 13 amino acids. Losses at the gene ends were 1 base for V and 12 bases for J; bases not matched to a gene: 5. The V gene's germline CDR1 is SGHTA and CDR2 FQGNSA. The CDR3 loop is CASSLGAGGLQFF. In DNA form, the CDR3 reads TGTGCCAGCAGCTTAGGCGCGGGAGGATTGCAGTTCTTC.

V gene TRBV29-1 combines with J gene TRBJ2-7, with 7 nucleotides matching TRBD2. CDR3 size: 15 residues. Germline trimming cut 0 bases from V and 1 base from J; bases unmatched to any gene: 6. CDR1 and CDR2 (germline): SQVTM, ANQGSEA. The CDR3 sequence: CSVEDLGGTSYEQYF. In nucleotides, the CDR3 is TGCAGCGTTGAAGATCTGGGAGGGACTTCCTACGAGCAGTACTTC.

The gene calls are TRBV28 and TRBJ2-1; TRBD2 agrees at 9 bases. Germline CDR1 is MDHEN and CDR2 is SYDVKM. The CDR3 contains 15 residues. J was trimmed by 8 bases and V by 3 bases; bases with no gene match: 8. The CDR3 DNA is TGTGCCAGCAGTTTGGCTAGCGGGATAACCTATGAGCAGTTCTTC. As protein: CASSLASGITYEQFF.

The J gene is TRBJ2-1, the V gene TRBV5-6; 11 bases fit TRBD2. V gave up 0 bases and J gave up 4 bases; unmatched junction bases: 3. The CDR3 loop spans 16 amino acids. Germline CDR1 is SGHDT and CDR2 is YYEEEE. The CDR3 reads CASSLAGTSGYNEQFF. Here the CDR3 DNA reads TGTGCCAGCAGCTTGGCCGGGACTAGCGGTTACAATGAGCAGTTCTTC.

V gene TRBV4-1 combines with J gene TRBJ2-1, with 12 bases aligning to TRBD2. Unmatched junction bases numbered 9, after V lost 0 bases and J lost 6 bases. This CDR3 is built from 18 residues. Per germline, CDR1 MGHRA and CDR2 YSYEKL. The CDR3 loop reads CASSQDRVLAGGRNEQFF. CDR3 bases: TGCGCCAGCAGCCAAGATCGGGTTCTAGCGGGAGGGCGCAATGAGCAGTTCTTC.

The chain combines TRBV7-3 with TRBJ2-7, with D maybe TRBD1 (6 bases). V was shortened by 0 bases and J by 0 bases, with 9 bases between the two germline ends. In germline, CDR1 is SGHTA, CDR2 FQGTGA. The CDR3 is 15 residues long. The CDR3 reads CASSLTGGDSYEQYF. CDR3 bases: TGTGCCAGCAGCTTAACAGGGGGTGACTCCTACGAGCAGTACTTC.

This clone is a singleton in its sample. The chain uses TRBV28 and TRBJ1-2; D is undetermined. There are 14 residues in the CDR3. V was trimmed by 4 bases and J by 7 bases, leaving 16 bases between them. Germline V CDR1 and CDR2: MDHEN, SYDVKM. The CDR3 DNA reads as TGTGCCAGCAGTTCCACGGGGTTAGTCGTTGGCTACACCTTC. This gives the protein CASSSTGLVVGYTF.

The chain combines TRBV7-9 with TRBJ1-4; 8 bases fit TRBD1. This CDR3 is built from 14 residues. Germline CDR1 reads SEHNR; CDR2 reads FQNEAQ (reference sequence). The trim removed 3 bases at V and 7 bases at J, leaving 4 bases unmatched. The DNA for the CDR3 is TGTGCCAGCAGCTTCATAGACAGGGGTGAAAAACTGTTTTTT. Translation: CASSFIDRGEKLFF.

The chain employs TRBV9 and TRBJ2-7; the match to TRBD2 covers 7 bases. This CDR3 spans 15 amino acids. Germline CDR1 SGDLS, CDR2 YYNGEE. V was pared by 4 bases and J by 0 bases, with 7 bases of the junction left unmatched. The CDR3 protein is CASSPREESSYEQYF. The CDR3 DNA sequence: TGTGCCAGCAGCCCCCGGGAGGAGAGCTCCTACGAGCAGTACTTC.

On this clone itself: Since a much larger clone is just one base distant, this may be a read error. The same CDR3 arises from other DNA sequences in this sample as well. The chain couples TRBV6-4 to TRBJ2-3, with TRBD2 matching 12 bases. CDR1 and CDR2 (germline): MRHNA, SNTAGT. This CDR3 has 15 amino acids. After removal of 2 bases from V and 3 bases from J, the junction contained 0 bases not matched to a gene. CDR3 nucleotide sequence: TGTGCCAGCAGTGACGGGACTAGCGGGACAGATACGCAGTATTTT. This sequence encodes CASSDGTSGTDTQYF.